Reported below is one T cell receptor beta chain. The antigen is not known. The CDR3 contains 13 residues. V dropped 5 bases and J dropped 4 bases, with 10 bases sitting between them. The germline CDR1 and CDR2 sequences are SEHNR and FQNEAQ (reference sequence). The repertoire was sequenced with immunoSEQ multiplex PCR; TCRdb's copy has only in-frame clones and lacks some. The data hold 150,000 or so clones, with 91% observed a single time. The data derive from a study of T cell responses to AZD1222 COVID-19 vaccine. Findings and limits, study-wide: With two AZD1222 doses given, Spike-specific TCR breadth and depth both rose. Only six or seven AZD1222 recipients tested seropositive at baseline. Unmutated variant regions reportedly attract nearly half of all spike-specific TCRs. Clonal diversity was possibly underestimated; the donors were predominantly white British and more often female.

The chain has TRBV7-9 and TRBJ2-3; D not resolved. This clonotype originated in an adult who received the AZD1222 COVID-19 vaccine. Sequenced material: peripheral blood, taken 28 days after the second AZD1222 dose. The chain's CDR3 is CASSISNADTQYF. CDR3 sequence (DNA): TGTGCCAGCAGCATTTCCAACGCAGATACGCAGTATTTT. The full variable domain, completed using reference TRBV7-9 and TRBJ2-3, is DTGVSQNPRHKITKRGQNVTFRCDPISEHNRLYWYRQTLGQGPEFLTYFQNEAQLEKSRLLSDRFSAERPKGSFSTLEIQRTEQGDSAMYLCASSISNADTQYFGPGTRLTVL.